Listed below are T cell receptor beta chains from one sample, sequenced in a study of T cells after yellow fever vaccination. TCRdb passed the 5' RACE reads through MiXCR, listing each CDR3 protein once. The sample lists about 22,000 distinct CDR3 sequences, roughly 5% occurring once. Sample: PBMCs, either bulk or a sorted T-cell subset (CD4+, CD8+, memory, or dextramer-sorted; not recorded which), taken 35 to 50 days after the first yellow fever vaccination. The receptor set was obtained from a man between 18 and 29 years old who received the YFV17D yellow fever vaccine. Both conserved end residues are part of each CDR3. Fields, in order: V gene, J gene, clone size, D gene, CDR3 DNA, CDR3 protein. The D gene is left open where the match is weak. Clone size, where shown, is once, few, many, or a class for clones that have expanded.

V: TRBV7-4
J: TRBJ2-3
size: .
D: TRBD2
DNA: TGTGCCAGCTGGGGGCTGGCGGCGGGGGGGAGCACAGATACGCAGTATTTT
CDR3: CASWGLAAGGSTDTQYF

V: TRBV20-1
J: TRBJ1-1
size: many
D: .
DNA: TGCAGTGCTAGTAGACCGCTCCACCAGGCTTTCTTT
CDR3: CSASRPLHQAFF

V: TRBV19
J: TRBJ1-1
size: few
D: TRBD1
DNA: TGTGCCAGTAGTACGTGGGACAGGGGCCCCCGATGTACTGAAGCTTTCTTT
CDR3: CASSTWDRGPRCTEAFF

V: TRBV5-6
J: TRBJ2-3
size: many
D: TRBD2
DNA: TGTGCCAGCAGCTTCCTTAGCGGGGGGCCTCTAGGAGATACGCAGTATTTT
CDR3: CASSFLSGGPLGDTQYF

V: TRBV2
J: TRBJ2-5
size: many
D: TRBD2
DNA: TGTGCCAGCGGGCGGAGTAGCGGGGGAGGGGAGACCCAGTACTTC
CDR3: CASGRSSGGGETQYF

V: TRBV20-1
J: TRBJ2-4
size: many
D: TRBD2
DNA: TGCAGTGCTAGAGTAATAGCGGGGGGGCCTACCAAAAACATTCAGTACTTC
CDR3: CSARVIAGGPTKNIQYF

V: TRBV18
J: TRBJ2-2
size: many
D: TRBD1
DNA: TGTGCCAGCTCACCTGGACAGGGGGACACCGGGGAGCTGTTTTTT
CDR3: CASSPGQGDTGELFF

V: TRBV7-6
J: TRBJ2-1
size: many
D: .
DNA: TGTGCCAGCAGCTTCTTGGGGGGAGTGGATGAGCAGTTCTTC
CDR3: CASSFLGGVDEQFF

V: TRBV6-2/TRBV6-3
J: TRBJ2-6
size: few
D: TRBD2
DNA: TGTGCCAGCAGTTACAACGCGCGGGGGGCCCGCACGTCGGGGGCCAACGTCCTGACTTTC
CDR3: CASSYNARGARTSGANVLTF

V: TRBV7-2
J: TRBJ2-3
size: many
D: TRBD2
DNA: TGTGCCAGCAGCGATCCGGGACTAGCAATGAATACGCAGTATTTT
CDR3: CASSDPGLAMNTQYF

V: TRBV11-2
J: TRBJ2-3
size: many
D: .
DNA: TGTGCCAGCACATGGGCCTTGGATACGCAGTATTTT
CDR3: CASTWALDTQYF

V: TRBV7-2
J: TRBJ1-3
size: many
D: .
DNA: TGTGCCAGCAGCCCCGGCCCCTTCTCTGGAAACACCATATATTTT
CDR3: CASSPGPFSGNTIYF

V: TRBV9
J: TRBJ2-3
size: many
D: .
DNA: TGTGCCAGCAGCGTCCACCCCGCAGATACGCAGTATTTT
CDR3: CASSVHPADTQYF

V: TRBV5-5
J: TRBJ1-5
size: many
D: TRBD1
DNA: TGTGCCAGCAGCATGACAGGGGATTGGAATCAGCCCCAGCATTTT
CDR3: CASSMTGDWNQPQHF

V: TRBV24-1
J: TRBJ2-2
size: .
D: TRBD1
DNA: TGTGCGGCCAGTGATTTGCGCAGGGGGATCGGGGAGCTGTTTTTT
CDR3: CAASDLRRGIGELFF

V: TRBV6-1
J: TRBJ1-2
size: many
D: .
DNA: TGTGCCAGCAGTAGGGGCAGGGTCAACTATGGCTACACCTTC
CDR3: CASSRGRVNYGYTF

V: TRBV12-3/TRBV12-4
J: TRBJ2-4
size: many
D: TRBD1
DNA: TGTGCCAGCAGTCCGGATGACAGGGTGGGAGACATTCAGTACTTC
CDR3: CASSPDDRVGDIQYF

V: TRBV4-2
J: TRBJ1-2
size: many
D: .
DNA: TGTGCCAGCAGCCAATTAACCCGGACACCATTATCGGATGGCTACACCTTC
CDR3: CASSQLTRTPLSDGYTF

V: TRBV4-3
J: TRBJ2-3
size: many
D: .
DNA: TGCGCCAGCAGCCCTAGGGGGGGTAGCACAGATACGCAGTATTTT
CDR3: CASSPRGGSTDTQYF

V: TRBV7-8
J: TRBJ2-1
size: many
D: TRBD1
DNA: TGTGCCAGCAGCCGACACCGGGACAGGGTCCATGAGCAGTTCTTC
CDR3: CASSRHRDRVHEQFF

V: TRBV11-2
J: TRBJ2-2
size: once
D: .
DNA: TGTGCCAGCAGCCCCCAGCGGGCGAACACCGGGGAGCTGTTTTTT
CDR3: CASSPQRANTGELFF

V: TRBV5-4
J: TRBJ1-2
size: many
D: TRBD1
DNA: TGTGCCAGCAGCCGGACAGGGGGGAACTATGGCTACACCTTC
CDR3: CASSRTGGNYGYTF

V: TRBV20-1
J: TRBJ2-1
size: .
D: TRBD2
DNA: TGCAGTGCTAGGAACATAGCGGGGGGTTCTTACAATGAGCAGTTCTTC
CDR3: CSARNIAGGSYNEQFF

V: TRBV6-1
J: TRBJ2-6
size: many
D: .
DNA: TGTGCCAGCAGTGGAAGGGCGCTAGCTGGGGCCAACGTCCTGACTTTC
CDR3: CASSGRALAGANVLTF

V: TRBV5-1
J: TRBJ2-5
size: many
D: .
DNA: TGCGCCAGCAGCTGGGGGGGCGGTAAAGAGACCCAGTACTTC
CDR3: CASSWGGGKETQYF

V: TRBV7-2
J: TRBJ1-1
size: many
D: TRBD1
DNA: TGTGCCAGCAGCGTACCGGGACAGTACACTGAAGCTTTCTTT
CDR3: CASSVPGQYTEAFF

V: TRBV7-2
J: TRBJ2-5
size: many
D: TRBD2
DNA: TGTGCCAGCAGCCCAATCCGAGGGAGGGTAGGGACCCAGTACTTC
CDR3: CASSPIRGRVGTQYF

V: TRBV5-5
J: TRBJ2-4
size: many
D: .
DNA: TGTGCCAGCAGCTTTATAGGGGGGTTAGCCAAAAACATTCAGTACTTC
CDR3: CASSFIGGLAKNIQYF

V: TRBV20-1
J: TRBJ2-3
size: many
D: .
DNA: TGCAGTGCTAATTCAGGTGGGGGGTGGGATACGCAGTATTTT
CDR3: CSANSGGGWDTQYF

V: TRBV29-1
J: TRBJ2-3
size: many
D: TRBD2
DNA: TGCAGCGTTGGCCTAGCGGGGGCCTTCACAGATACGCAGTATTTT
CDR3: CSVGLAGAFTDTQYF

V: TRBV19
J: TRBJ2-3
size: many
D: .
DNA: TGTGCCAGTAGTATCGGAAACACAGATACGCAGTATTTT
CDR3: CASSIGNTDTQYF

V: TRBV12-3/TRBV12-4
J: TRBJ2-3
size: many
D: TRBD2
DNA: TGTGCCAGCAGTCCGGGGGGAAGCACAGATACGCAGTATTTT
CDR3: CASSPGGSTDTQYF

V: TRBV5-6
J: TRBJ2-5
size: .
D: .
DNA: TGTGCCATCAGCCCCGAGAGCCACTTCACAGAGACCCAGTACTTC
CDR3: CAISPESHFTETQYF

V: TRBV7-2
J: TRBJ2-3
size: many
D: TRBD1
DNA: TGTGCCAGCAGTTCAGGGACAGGGAGGGATACGCAGTATTTT
CDR3: CASSSGTGRDTQYF

V: TRBV5-1
J: TRBJ2-3
size: many
D: .
DNA: TGCGCCACCGAGGGGGAGGGGACAGATACGCAGTATTTT
CDR3: CATEGEGTDTQYF

V: TRBV7-3
J: TRBJ2-1
size: many
D: .
DNA: TGTGCCAGCAGCTTAACGGGCCTCGGTGAGCAGTTCTTC
CDR3: CASSLTGLGEQFF

V: TRBV4-2
J: TRBJ1-2
size: many
D: TRBD1
DNA: TGTGCCAGCAGCCAAGATCCAGGGGGGGACTATGGCTACACCTTC
CDR3: CASSQDPGGDYGYTF

V: TRBV9
J: TRBJ1-6
size: many
D: .
DNA: TGTGCCAGCAGCGTAGGAGGGCCCTCCTATAATTCACCCCTCCACTTT
CDR3: CASSVGGPSYNSPLHF

V: TRBV27
J: TRBJ1-2
size: many
D: .
DNA: TGTGCCAGCAAAACCTTCATGACGGGGTCCAAGGAAAACTATGGCTACACCTTC
CDR3: CASKTFMTGSKENYGYTF

V: TRBV20-1
J: TRBJ2-7
size: many
D: .
DNA: TGCAGTGCTAGTCTCGGACGTTACGAGCAGTACTTC
CDR3: CSASLGRYEQYF

V: TRBV4-2
J: TRBJ2-2
size: medium-sized
D: TRBD1
DNA: TGTGCCAGCAGCCAAGGACAGGGGGACACCGGGGAGCTGTTTTTT
CDR3: CASSQGQGDTGELFF

V: TRBV3-1
J: TRBJ1-1
size: many
D: .
DNA: TGTGCCAGCAGCCCGAGTGAGGCTAACACTGAAGCTTTCTTT
CDR3: CASSPSEANTEAFF

V: TRBV29-1
J: TRBJ2-7
size: many
D: .
DNA: TGCAGCGTTGAAGAGGACGGATTCTCCTACGAGCAGTACTTC
CDR3: CSVEEDGFSYEQYF

V: TRBV12-3/TRBV12-4
J: TRBJ2-5
size: many
D: TRBD2
DNA: TGTGCCAGCAGTTTCCTAGCGGGGTCTCAAGAGACCCAGTACTTC
CDR3: CASSFLAGSQETQYF

V: TRBV7-2
J: TRBJ1-2
size: many
D: .
DNA: TGTGCCAGCAGCCCTGACGCATCATGGGGCTACACCTTC
CDR3: CASSPDASWGYTF

V: TRBV28
J: TRBJ1-1
size: .
D: TRBD1
DNA: TGTGCCAGCAGTTACCTAACAGGGGGGCTGAACACTGAAGCTTTCTTT
CDR3: CASSYLTGGLNTEAFF

V: TRBV27
J: TRBJ2-1
size: many
D: TRBD2
DNA: TGTGCCAGCAGTTTGACTAGCGGGGGTTACAATGAGCAGTTCTTC
CDR3: CASSLTSGGYNEQFF

V: TRBV28
J: TRBJ2-3
size: many
D: .
DNA: TGTGCCAGCAGTCCCCCGGGAGTACGAAGTCCGGGTACGCAGTATTTT
CDR3: CASSPPGVRSPGTQYF

V: TRBV14
J: TRBJ2-7
size: many
D: .
DNA: TGTGCCAGCAGCCAAGATGAGTCGCCAGGGTATTCCTACGAGCAGTACTTC
CDR3: CASSQDESPGYSYEQYF

V: TRBV5-1
J: TRBJ1-2
size: many
D: .
DNA: TGCGCCAGCAGCGACGGGGGCTATGGCTACACCTTC
CDR3: CASSDGGYGYTF

V: TRBV24-1
J: TRBJ1-6
size: many
D: TRBD1
DNA: TGTGCCAGACGTGCCGGGACAGGGGGCGGCAATTCACCCCTCCACTTT
CDR3: CARRAGTGGGNSPLHF